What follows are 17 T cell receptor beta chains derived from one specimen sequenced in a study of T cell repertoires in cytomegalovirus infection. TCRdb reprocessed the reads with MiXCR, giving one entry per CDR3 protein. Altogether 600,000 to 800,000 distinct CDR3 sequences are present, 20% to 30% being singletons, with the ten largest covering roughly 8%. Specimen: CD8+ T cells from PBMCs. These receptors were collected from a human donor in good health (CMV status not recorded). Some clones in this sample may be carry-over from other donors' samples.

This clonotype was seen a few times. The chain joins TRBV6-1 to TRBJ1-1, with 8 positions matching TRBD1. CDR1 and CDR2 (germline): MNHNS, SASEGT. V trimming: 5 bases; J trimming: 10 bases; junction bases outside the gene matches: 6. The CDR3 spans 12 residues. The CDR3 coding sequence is TGTGCCAGCAGTCACCCGGGACAGGTAGCTTTCTTT. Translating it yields CASSHPGQVAFF.

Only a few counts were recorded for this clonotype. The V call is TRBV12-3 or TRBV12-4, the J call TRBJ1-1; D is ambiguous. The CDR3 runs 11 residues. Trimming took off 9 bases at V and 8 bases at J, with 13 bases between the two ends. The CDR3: CASHDAEEAFF. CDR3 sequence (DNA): TGTGCCAGTCACGACGCTGAAGAAGCTTTCTTT.

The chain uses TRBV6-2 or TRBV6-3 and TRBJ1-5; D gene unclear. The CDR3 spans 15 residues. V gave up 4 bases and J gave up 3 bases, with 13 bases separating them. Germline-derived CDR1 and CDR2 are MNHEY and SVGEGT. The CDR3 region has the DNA TGTGCCAGCAGTTTCGACGACACCTCCAATCAGCCCCAGCATTTT. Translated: CASSFDDTSNQPQHF.

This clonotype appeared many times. As DNA, the CDR3 is TGTGCCAGCAGCCCTAGCGGGGGATACAATGAGCAGTTCTTC. Protein product: CASSPSGGYNEQFF. The chain is built from TRBV7-2 and TRBJ2-1, with 10 nucleotides matching TRBD2. This CDR3 comprises 14 residues. The J segment lost 4 bases and the V segment lost 5 bases, leaving 2 bases of the junction unmatched. The germline V gene encodes CDR1 SGHTA and CDR2 FQGNSA. The full variable domain, with the rest looked up from reference TRBV7-2 and TRBJ2-1, is GAGVSQSPSNKVTEKGKDVELRCDPISGHTALYWYRQSLGQGLEFLIYFQGNSAPDKSGLPSDRFSAERTGGSVSTLTIQRTQQEDSAVYLCASSPSGGYNEQFFGPGTRLTVL.

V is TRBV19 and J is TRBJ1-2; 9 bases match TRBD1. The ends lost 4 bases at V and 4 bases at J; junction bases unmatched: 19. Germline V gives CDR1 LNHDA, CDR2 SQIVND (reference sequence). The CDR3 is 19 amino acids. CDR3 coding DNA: TGTGCCAGTAGTAGGTGGACAGGGGAACAAGCACCAGACCTCTATGGCTACACCTTC. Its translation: CASSRWTGEQAPDLYGYTF.

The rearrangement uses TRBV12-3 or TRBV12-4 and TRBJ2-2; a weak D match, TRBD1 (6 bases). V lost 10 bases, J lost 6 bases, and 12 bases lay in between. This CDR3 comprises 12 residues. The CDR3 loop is CATLEGAGELFF. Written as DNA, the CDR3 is TGTGCCACCTTAGAGGGGGCCGGGGAGCTGTTTTTT.

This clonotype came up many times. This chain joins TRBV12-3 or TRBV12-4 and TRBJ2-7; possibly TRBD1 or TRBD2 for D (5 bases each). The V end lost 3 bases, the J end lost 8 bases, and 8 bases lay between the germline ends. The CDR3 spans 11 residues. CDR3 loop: CASSFQGQQYF. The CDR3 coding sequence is TGTGCCAGCAGTTTTCAGGGACAGCAGTACTTC.

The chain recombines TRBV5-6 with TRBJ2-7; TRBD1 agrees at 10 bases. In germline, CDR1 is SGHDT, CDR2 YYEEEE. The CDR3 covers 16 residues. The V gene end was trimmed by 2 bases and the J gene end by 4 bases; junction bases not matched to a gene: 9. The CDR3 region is CASSFPGTGDFYEQYF. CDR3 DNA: TGTGCCAGCAGCTTCCCCGGGACAGGGGATTTTTACGAGCAGTACTTC.

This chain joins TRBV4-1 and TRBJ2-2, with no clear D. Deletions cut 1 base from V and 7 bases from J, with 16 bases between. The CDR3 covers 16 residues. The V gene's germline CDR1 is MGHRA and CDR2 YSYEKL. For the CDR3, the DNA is TGCGCCAGCAGCCAAGGGGCAGAACCAGTCCTCGGGGAGCTGTTTTTT. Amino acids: CASSQGAEPVLGELFF.

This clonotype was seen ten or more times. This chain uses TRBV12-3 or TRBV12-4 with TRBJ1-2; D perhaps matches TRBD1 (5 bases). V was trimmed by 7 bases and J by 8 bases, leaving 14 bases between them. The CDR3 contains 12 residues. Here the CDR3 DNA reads TGTGCCAGCAAGGGGACCTGGGTAGGCTACACCTTC. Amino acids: CASKGTWVGYTF.

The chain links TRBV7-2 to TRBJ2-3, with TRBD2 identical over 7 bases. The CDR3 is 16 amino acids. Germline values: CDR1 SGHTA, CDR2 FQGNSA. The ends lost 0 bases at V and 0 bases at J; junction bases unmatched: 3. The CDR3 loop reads CASSLALAASTDTQYF. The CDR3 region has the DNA TGTGCCAGCAGCTTAGCGCTAGCGGCAAGCACAGATACGCAGTATTTT. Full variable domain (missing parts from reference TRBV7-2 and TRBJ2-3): GAGVSQSPSNKVTEKGKDVELRCDPISGHTALYWYRQSLGQGLEFLIYFQGNSAPDKSGLPSDRFSAERTGGSVSTLTIQRTQQEDSAVYLCASSLALAASTDTQYFGPGTRLTVL.

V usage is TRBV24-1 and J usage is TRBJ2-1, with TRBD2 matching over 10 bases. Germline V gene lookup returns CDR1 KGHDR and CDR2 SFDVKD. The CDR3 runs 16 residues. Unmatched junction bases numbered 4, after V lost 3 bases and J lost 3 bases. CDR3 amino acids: CATSDTSGDLYNEQFF. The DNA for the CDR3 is TGTGCCACCAGTGATACTAGCGGGGATCTCTACAATGAGCAGTTCTTC.

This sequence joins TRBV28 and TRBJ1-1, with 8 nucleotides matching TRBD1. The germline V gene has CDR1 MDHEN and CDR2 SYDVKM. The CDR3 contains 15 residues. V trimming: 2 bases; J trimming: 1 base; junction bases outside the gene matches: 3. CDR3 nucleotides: TGTGCCAGCAGTTTAGCGGACAGGGCGAACACTGAAGCTTTCTTT. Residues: CASSLADRANTEAFF.

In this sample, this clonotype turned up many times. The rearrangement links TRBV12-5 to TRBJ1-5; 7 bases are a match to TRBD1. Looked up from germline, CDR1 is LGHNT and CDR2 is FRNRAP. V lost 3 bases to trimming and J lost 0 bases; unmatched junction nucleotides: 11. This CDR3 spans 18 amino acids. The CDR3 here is CASGFTLATGFSNQPQHF. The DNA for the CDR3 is TGTGCTAGTGGTTTTACCTTAGCGACAGGGTTTAGCAATCAGCCCCAGCATTTT.

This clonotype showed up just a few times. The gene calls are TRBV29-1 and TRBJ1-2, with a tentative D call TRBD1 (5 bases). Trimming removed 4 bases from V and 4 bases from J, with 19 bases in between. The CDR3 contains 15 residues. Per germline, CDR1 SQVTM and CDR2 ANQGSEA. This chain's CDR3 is CSVGAGNEPSYGYTF. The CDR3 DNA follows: TGCAGCGTTGGGGCAGGGAACGAGCCCTCCTATGGCTACACCTTC.

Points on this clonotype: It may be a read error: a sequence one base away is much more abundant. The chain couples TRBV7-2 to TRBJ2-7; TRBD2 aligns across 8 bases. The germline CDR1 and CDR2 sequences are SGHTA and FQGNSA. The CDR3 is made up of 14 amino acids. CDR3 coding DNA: TGTGCCGGCAGCTTAGCGGGGCCCAGAATTGAGCAGTACTTC. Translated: CAGSLAGPRIEQYF.

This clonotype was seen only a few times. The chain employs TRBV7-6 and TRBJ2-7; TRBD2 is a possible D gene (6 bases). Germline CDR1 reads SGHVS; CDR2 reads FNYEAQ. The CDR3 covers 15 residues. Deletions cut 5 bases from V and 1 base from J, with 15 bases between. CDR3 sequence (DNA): TGTGCCAGCAGCCCTTGGGGGGAGGAGTCCTACGAGCAGTACTTC. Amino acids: CASSPWGEESYEQYF. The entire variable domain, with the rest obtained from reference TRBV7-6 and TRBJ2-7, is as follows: GAGVSQSPRYKVTKRGQDVALRCDPISGHVSLYWYRQALGQGPEFLTYFNYEAQQDKSGLPNDRFSAERPEGSISTLTIQRTEQRDSAMYRCASSPWGEESYEQYFGPGTRLTVT.